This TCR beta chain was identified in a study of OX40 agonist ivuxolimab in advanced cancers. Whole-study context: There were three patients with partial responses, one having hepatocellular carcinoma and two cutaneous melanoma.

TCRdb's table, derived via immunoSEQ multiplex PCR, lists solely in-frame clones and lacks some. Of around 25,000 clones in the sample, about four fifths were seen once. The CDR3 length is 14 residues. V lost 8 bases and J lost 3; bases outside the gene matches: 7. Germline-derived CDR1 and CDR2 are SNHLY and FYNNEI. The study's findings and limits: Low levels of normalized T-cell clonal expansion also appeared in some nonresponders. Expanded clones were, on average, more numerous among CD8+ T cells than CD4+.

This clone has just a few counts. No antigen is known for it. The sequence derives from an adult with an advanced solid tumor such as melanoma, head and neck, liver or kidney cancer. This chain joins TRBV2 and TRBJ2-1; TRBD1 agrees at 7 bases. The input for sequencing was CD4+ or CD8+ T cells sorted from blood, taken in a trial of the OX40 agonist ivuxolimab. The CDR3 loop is CASLGQVRYNEQFF. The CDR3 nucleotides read TGTGCCAGCCTAGGACAGGTGCGCTACAATGAGCAGTTCTTC.